This TCR beta chain was recorded in a study of blood T cell repertoires in COVID-19. Looking at the study overall: Italy, Spain and the United States were the sources of the convalescent and acute COVID-19 samples. T cells, B-cell-depleted T cells, or PBMCs supplied cDNA or gDNA.

Clones were sequenced by immunoSEQ multiplex PCR, and TCRdb holds only the in-frame ones, with some missing. Among a few hundred thousand clones listed, around 89% were seen once. Participants were aged roughly 18 to 90 years from around 26 US areas. Donors in Cohort 3 counted as recovered after two negative PCRs, clearance, or symptom resolution. Source material: PBMCs or T cells enriched from blood (not recorded which). This clonotype was sampled from a man between 25 and 39 years old who had recovered from COVID-19.

DNA for the CDR3: TGTGCCAGCAGCTCGGACAGTTCCTACGAGCAGTACTTC. It is translated as CASSSDSSYEQYF. The gene calls are TRBV7-9 and TRBJ2-7, with D possibly matching TRBD1 (6 bases). Trimming removed 4 bases at V and 1 base at J, with 8 bases between. The CDR3 consists of 13 residues. The germline gives CDR1 SEHNR, CDR2 FQNEAQ (reference sequence).